The 22 T cell receptor beta chains given below trace back to one sample, sequenced in a study of cytomegalovirus exposure and HLA in healthy donors. PCR primers comprised 60 Vbeta and 13 Jbeta primers. Method: immunoSEQ multiplex PCR; TCRdb's copy keeps in-frame clones and lacks some. The sample holds roughly 150,000 clones, under 70% seen once. Source material: PBMCs. The receptors derive from a young man in good health and CMV-seropositive.

Only a few counts were recorded for this clone. V is TRBV5-4 and J is TRBJ1-1; no definite D call. V lost 4 bases and J 2 bases, leaving 12 bases between the germline ends. The CDR3 is 14 amino acids. CDR1 and CDR2 from the germline V gene are SGHNT and YYREEE (reference sequence). In DNA, the CDR3 is TGTGCCAGCAGCCGCGGAGGGATTAACACTGAAGCTTTCTTT. Protein sequence: CASSRGGINTEAFF.

This chain connects TRBV5-1 to TRBJ1-1; D is unclear. Germline V gene sequence: CDR1 SGHRS, CDR2 YFSETQ. With 2 bases removed from V and 5 bases from J, the gap between germline ends came to 10 bases. The CDR3 sequence is 13 residues long. CDR3 residues: CASSFNGETEAFF. DNA for the CDR3: TGCGCCAGCAGCTTTAACGGTGAAACTGAAGCTTTCTTT.

The chain carries TRBV11-2 and TRBJ1-1, with 7 bases matching TRBD1. V lost 5 bases and J lost 4; bases outside the gene matches: 4. The germline CDR1 and CDR2 sequences are SGHAT and FQNNGV. The CDR3 has 13 amino acids. CDR3 in DNA: TGTGCCAGCAGCCCAAGACAGGGCACTGAAGCTTTCTTT. Amino acid sequence: CASSPRQGTEAFF.

The chain uses TRBV27 and TRBJ1-1; D possibly corresponds to TRBD1 (6 bases). Trimming pared 2 bases from V and 4 bases from J, leaving 20 bases between. This CDR3 region has 17 residues. CDR1 is MNHEY, CDR2 SMNVEV, per germline (reference sequence). CDR3 amino acids: CASSLRQGRGDPTEAFF. DNA of the CDR3: TGTGCCAGCAGTTTAAGGCAGGGGAGGGGGGATCCCACTGAAGCTTTCTTT.

The genes are TRBV13 and TRBJ1-1; D gene uncertain. This CDR3 spans 14 amino acids. Germline lookup yields CDR1 PRHDT and CDR2 FYEKMQ (reference sequence). The V and J ends lost 0 bases and 7 bases respectively, with 12 bases between them. In DNA form, the CDR3 reads TGTGCCAGCAGCTTAGGTCGGTGGGCAGTTGAAGCTTTCTTT. As protein: CASSLGRWAVEAFF. Using reference TRBV13 and TRBJ1-1 for the parts outside the CDR3, the full variable domain is AAGVIQSPRHLIKEKRETATLKCYPIPRHDTVYWYQQGPGQDPQFLISFYEKMQSDKGSIPDRFSAQQFSDYHSELNMSSLELGDSALYFCASSLGRWAVEAFFGQGTRLTVV.

This clone was seen once. The chain carries TRBV19 and TRBJ2-2; D gene ambiguous. This CDR3 comprises 14 residues. Germline-derived CDR1 and CDR2 are LNHDA and SQIVND (reference sequence). V was pared by 5 bases and J by 0 bases, with 7 bases between. CDR3 coding DNA: TGTGCCAGTAGTTCTATCACGAACACCGGGGAGCTGTTTTTT. Translating it yields CASSSITNTGELFF.

There are a few counts of this clone. The CDR3 is CASSLSGGDTYEQYF. CDR3 nucleotides: TGTGCCAGCAGTTTATCGGGGGGGGACACCTACGAGCAGTACTTC. This chain joins TRBV27 and TRBJ2-7, with D tentatively TRBD2 (7 bases). V was cut by 0 bases and J by 2 bases, with 11 bases left in between. The CDR3 covers 15 residues. Germline V lookup: CDR1 MNHEY, CDR2 SMNVEV (reference sequence).

This clone was observed a handful of times. CDR3 in amino acids: CSVSRSSGNTIYF. In nucleotides, the CDR3 is TGCAGCGTGTCGCGGAGCTCTGGAAACACCATATATTTT. The chain links TRBV29-1 to TRBJ1-3; D is unresolved. The CDR3 runs to 13 residues. Per the germline V gene, CDR1 is SQVTM and CDR2 is ANQGSEA. V lost 6 bases and J 0 bases, leaving 9 bases between the germline ends. The full variable domain, its missing parts supplied by reference TRBV29-1 and TRBJ1-3, is SAVISQKPSRDICQRGTSLTIQCQVDSQVTMMFWYRQQPGQSLTLIATANQGSEATYESGFVIDKFPISRPNLTFSTLTVSNMSPEDSSIYLCSVSRSSGNTIYFGEGSWLTVV.

The J gene is TRBJ1-1, the V gene TRBV9, with D possibly being TRBD1 (6 bases). Trimming removed 3 bases from V and 4 bases from J, with 13 bases in between. CDR1 and CDR2 (germline): SGDLS, YYNGEE. CDR3 length equals 14 residues. This chain's CDR3 is CASSGRGSGTEAFF. CDR3 DNA: TGTGCCAGCAGCGGTAGGGGGAGTGGCACTGAAGCTTTCTTT.

V gene TRBV10-3 combines with J gene TRBJ2-7, with D possibly being TRBD1 (6 bases). The length of the CDR3 is 14 residues. Trimming left V 9 bases short and J 1 base short, with 16 bases between. In germline, CDR1 is ENHRY, CDR2 SYGVKD. This CDR3 is CAISLQGESYEQYF. CDR3 sequence (DNA): TGTGCCATTTCCCTACAGGGTGAATCCTACGAGCAGTACTTC.

The genes are TRBV11-2 and TRBJ2-3; the D is unclear. This CDR3 spans 14 amino acids. Germline CDR1 and CDR2: SGHAT and FQNNGV. Trimming took 5 bases from V and 4 from J, leaving 13 bases between them. As DNA, the CDR3 is TGTGCCAGCAGCACGGCTCTGGCGGCAGATACGCAGTATTTT. Protein: CASSTALAADTQYF.

In this sample, this clone turned up a few times. The rearrangement links TRBV5-1 to TRBJ1-1, with D possibly TRBD1 on 5 matching bases. Germline V gives CDR1 SGHRS, CDR2 YFSETQ. CDR3 length: 14 residues. The V and J ends lost 4 bases and 7 bases respectively, with 17 bases between them. The CDR3 reads CASSPQGELGEAFF. The CDR3 coding sequence is TGCGCCAGCAGCCCGCAAGGGGAACTCGGTGAAGCTTTCTTT.

V is TRBV5-6 and J is TRBJ1-3; D not resolved. Trimming shortened V by 5 bases and J by 0 bases, and 6 bases separated the two germline ends. The CDR3 has 13 amino acids. Germline CDR1 SGHDT, CDR2 YYEEEE. The CDR3 DNA reads as TGTGCCAGCAGACAGAGCTCTGGAAACACCATATATTTT. Residues: CASRQSSGNTIYF.

The chain carries TRBV2 and TRBJ1-3; 7 nucleotides match TRBD1. This CDR3 comprises 16 residues. Germline V gene data show CDR1 as SNHLY and CDR2 as FYNNEI. V gave up 9 bases and J gave up 0 bases; unmatched junction bases: 11. The chain's CDR3 is CARPGTVFYSGNTIYF. CDR3 bases: TGTGCCAGGCCCGGGACAGTTTTTTACTCTGGAAACACCATATATTTT.

The rearrangement joins TRBV6-1 to TRBJ2-3; TRBD1 matches 9 bases. Trimming cost V 4 bases and J 4 bases; bases outside gene matches: 6. This CDR3 has 15 residues. Germline lookup yields CDR1 MNHNS and CDR2 SASEGT. The CDR3 sequence: CASSASGTGSDTQYF. The CDR3 coding sequence is TGTGCCAGCAGTGCCTCCGGGACAGGGTCAGATACGCAGTATTTT.

Notes on this clone: Other DNA sequences within the sample encode an identical CDR3. The V call is TRBV7-6, the J call TRBJ1-1; 8 positions agree with TRBD1. Trimming took 5 bases from V and 5 from J; bases not matched to a gene: 13. The CDR3 runs to 16 residues. CDR1 and CDR2 from the germline V gene are SGHVS and FNYEAQ. The CDR3 bases are TGTGCCAGCAGCACTCGTCTGGACAGGGATGAGACTGAAGCTTTCTTT. Its translation: CASSTRLDRDETEAFF.

The chain uses TRBV5-1 and TRBJ1-1; weak D call: TRBD1 (5 bases). Germline assignment: CDR1 SGHRS and CDR2 YFSETQ. V lost 0 bases, J lost 4 bases, and 7 bases lay in between. CDR3 length: 13 residues. CDR3 amino acids: CASSLGGVTEAFF. The CDR3 nucleotides are TGCGCCAGCAGCTTGGGGGGGGTCACTGAAGCTTTCTTT.

The chain combines TRBV7-6 with TRBJ2-1; TRBD2 matches 8 bases. Germline trimming cut 3 bases from V and 10 bases from J; bases unmatched to any gene: 2. CDR3 size: 12 residues. Germline V lookup: CDR1 SGHVS, CDR2 FNYEAQ. The CDR3 reads CASSFSGNEQFF. The CDR3 coding sequence is TGTGCCAGCAGCTTTAGCGGGAACGAGCAGTTCTTC. The variable domain in full, with the rest retrieved from reference TRBV7-6 and TRBJ2-1, is GAGVSQSPRYKVTKRGQDVALRCDPISGHVSLYWYRQALGQGPEFLTYFNYEAQQDKSGLPNDRFSAERPEGSISTLTIQRTEQRDSAMYRCASSFSGNEQFFGPGTRLTVL.

The genes are TRBV6-1 and TRBJ1-2, with 7 bases that match TRBD1. CDR3 length: 14 residues. The V gene end was trimmed by 6 bases and the J gene end by 1 base; junction bases not matched to a gene: 5. Germline assignment: CDR1 MNHNS and CDR2 SASEGT. CDR3 sequence: CASSGWDSNYGYTF. CDR3 bases: TGTGCCAGCAGCGGATGGGACAGTAACTATGGCTACACCTTC.

This clone appeared many times. The V call is TRBV4-2, the J call TRBJ2-7; tentatively, D is TRBD1 (6 bases). There are 15 residues in the CDR3. V was cut by 1 base and J by 2 bases, with 12 bases left in between. Per germline, CDR1 LGHNA and CDR2 YNFKEQ. This CDR3 is CASSQVKDSTYEQYF. DNA of the CDR3: TGTGCCAGCAGCCAAGTTAAGGACAGTACCTACGAGCAGTACTTC.

This clone was recorded only once. The chain uses TRBV6-1 and TRBJ1-6; a weak D match, TRBD1 (5 bases). The germline V gene encodes CDR1 MNHNS and CDR2 SASEGT. The CDR3 runs 16 residues. With 2 bases removed from V and 9 bases from J, the gap between germline ends came to 17 bases. This CDR3 reads CASSEMGGAGGSPLHF. The CDR3 DNA is TGTGCCAGCAGTGAAATGGGAGGGGCTGGGGGTTCACCCCTCCACTTT.

The chain recombines TRBV5-8 with TRBJ2-3; D gene uncertain. The CDR3 has 18 amino acids. Trimming removed 0 bases at V and 2 bases at J, with 19 bases between. Germline loops: CDR1 SGHTS, CDR2 YDEGEE. The DNA for the CDR3 is TGTGCCAGCAGCTTGGCCATCAATCTAACCCTCTCCACAGATACGCAGTATTTT. Translation gives CASSLAINLTLSTDTQYF.